This TCR beta chain appears in the sequencing data of a study of cytomegalovirus exposure and HLA in healthy donors. The study's findings and limits: A few chains linked to CMV were shown in vitro to be specific for CMV antigens.

V lost 5 bases, J lost 3 bases, and 7 bases lay in between. CDR1 SGHNT and CDR2 YENEEA come from the germline V gene. The CDR3 loop spans 13 amino acids. TCRdb's table, derived via immunoSEQ multiplex PCR, lists solely in-frame clones and lacks some. The sample has about 130,000 clones; around nine tenths are singletons. About this clone: Its antigen is still unknown.

The V gene is TRBV11-3, the J gene TRBJ2-2; TRBD1 is a possible D gene (5 bases). The clonotype was recovered from a woman in her late teens or twenties in good health and CMV-seronegative. Sequenced input: PBMCs. For the CDR3, the DNA is TGTGCCAGCAGCGGCAGGGACACCGGGGAGCTGTTTTTT. It specifies CASSGRDTGELFF. The variable domain in full, completed from reference TRBV11-3 and TRBJ2-2, reads EAGVVQSPRYKIIEKKQPVAFWCNPISGHNTLYWYLQNLGQGPELLIRYENEEAVDDSQLPKDRFSAERLKGVDSTLKIQPAELGDSAVYLCASSGRDTGELFFGEGSRLTVL.